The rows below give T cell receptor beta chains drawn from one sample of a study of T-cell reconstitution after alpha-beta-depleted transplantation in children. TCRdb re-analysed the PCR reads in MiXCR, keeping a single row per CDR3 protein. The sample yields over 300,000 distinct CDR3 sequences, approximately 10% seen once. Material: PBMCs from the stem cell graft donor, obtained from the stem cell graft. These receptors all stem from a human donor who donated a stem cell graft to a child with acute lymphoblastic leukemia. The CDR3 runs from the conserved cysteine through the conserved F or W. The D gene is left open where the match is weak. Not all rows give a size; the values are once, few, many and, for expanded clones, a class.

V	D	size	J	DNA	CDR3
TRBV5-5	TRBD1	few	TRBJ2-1	TGTGCCAGCAGCTTGGAGGCGACCCTCAGGGGGAATGAGCAGTTCTTC	CASSLEATLRGNEQFF
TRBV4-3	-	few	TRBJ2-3	TGCGCCAGCAGCCAGGCGTCCAGGATGGGAGATACGCAGTATTTT	CASSQASRMGDTQYF
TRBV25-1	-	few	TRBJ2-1	TGTGCCAGCAGTGAATCAATGGGGAGGAAGGGGTACAATGAGCAGTTCTTC	CASSESMGRKGYNEQFF
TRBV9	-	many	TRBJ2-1	TGTGCCAGCAGCGGAACCGGGACCCCTTACAATGAGCAGTTCTTC	CASSGTGTPYNEQFF
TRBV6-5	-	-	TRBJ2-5	TGTGCCAGCAGTTACTCGAGGTCACAGGAGACCCAGTACTTC	CASSYSRSQETQYF
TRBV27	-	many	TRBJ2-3	TGTGCCAGCAGTTTTTCAGATACGCAGTATTTT	CASSFSDTQYF
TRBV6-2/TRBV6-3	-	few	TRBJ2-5	TGTGCCAGCAGCCTTGGACCCTTAAAAGAGACCCAGTACTTC	CASSLGPLKETQYF
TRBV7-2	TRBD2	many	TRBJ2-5	TGTGCCAGCAGCCCAAGTGCGGGAGTGAAAGAGACCCAGTACTTC	CASSPSAGVKETQYF
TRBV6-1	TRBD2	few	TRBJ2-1	TGTGCCAGCAGCCGACCGGGACTAGCGCCTAATTACAATGAGCAGTTCTTC	CASSRPGLAPNYNEQFF
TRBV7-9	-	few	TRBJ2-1	TGTGCCAGCAGCTTAATACTAGCCTACAATGAGCAGTTCTTC	CASSLILAYNEQFF
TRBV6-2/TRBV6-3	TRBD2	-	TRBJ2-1	TGTGCCAGCAGTAGGCCTCGCGGGAGGGTCTCCTACAATGAGCAGTTCTTC	CASSRPRGRVSYNEQFF
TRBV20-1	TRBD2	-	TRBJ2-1	TGCAGTGCTAGGACGCGGGAGGGCCGTTTTGAGCAGTTCTTC	CSARTREGRFEQFF
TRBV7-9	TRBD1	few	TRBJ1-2	TGTGCCAGCAGCTCGAGACAGGGGGGTAACTATGGCTACACCTTC	CASSSRQGGNYGYTF
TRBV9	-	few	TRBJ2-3	TGTGCCAGCAGCGTAGCCAGGGCAGGTCTCTCGGCAGATACGCAGTATTTT	CASSVARAGLSADTQYF
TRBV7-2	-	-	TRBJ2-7	TGTGCCAGCAGCTTGGTGTCTCCCTACGAGCAGTACTTC	CASSLVSPYEQYF
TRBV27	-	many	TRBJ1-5	TGTGCCAGCAGCTGGGGGTACAATCAGCCCCAGCATTTT	CASSWGYNQPQHF
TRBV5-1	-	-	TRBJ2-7	TGCGCCAGCAGTCTAGGACAGTGGGACCCGTCGCCTTACGAGCAGTACTTC	CASSLGQWDPSPYEQYF
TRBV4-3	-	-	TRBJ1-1	TGCGCCAGCAGCCAAGATAGGTTGGAGGGGCGGACTGAAGCTTTCTTT	CASSQDRLEGRTEAFF
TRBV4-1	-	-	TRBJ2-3	TGCGCCAGCAGCCAGTCAGCAGATACGCAGTATTTT	CASSQSADTQYF
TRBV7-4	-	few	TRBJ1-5	TGTGCCAGCAGCTTAGGAGTTACGGGGGAGCAGCCCCAGCATTTT	CASSLGVTGEQPQHF
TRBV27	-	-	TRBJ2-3	TGTGCCAGCAGTTCCCGGGACTCAAGCACAGATACGCAGTATTTT	CASSSRDSSTDTQYF
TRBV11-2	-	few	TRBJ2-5	TGTGCCAGCAGCTTAGATTCTATGGCAGGACAAGAGACCCAGTACTTC	CASSLDSMAGQETQYF
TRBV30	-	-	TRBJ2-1	TGTGCCTGGACAGGGTTTAATGAGCAGTTCTTC	CAWTGFNEQFF
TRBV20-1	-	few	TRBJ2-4	TGCAGTGTAGGGGGGGCCAAAAACATTCAGTACTTC	CSVGGAKNIQYF
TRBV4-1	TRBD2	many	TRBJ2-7	TGCGCCAGCAGCCAAGAAACCGGGGGGTACGAGCAGTACTTC	CASSQETGGYEQYF
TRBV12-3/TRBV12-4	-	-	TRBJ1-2	TGTGCCAGCAGTTTCGGTCGAGGGTATGGCTACACCTTC	CASSFGRGYGYTF
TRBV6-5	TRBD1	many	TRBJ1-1	TGTGCCAGCAGTTCCACGCCGACAGGGGTGACGGCTTTCTTT	CASSSTPTGVTAFF
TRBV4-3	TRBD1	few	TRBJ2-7	TGCGCCAGCAGCCAAGAGGGACAGAGGTCCTACGAGCAGTACTTC	CASSQEGQRSYEQYF
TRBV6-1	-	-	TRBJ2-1	TGTGCCAGCAGTGTGAGAGGGGCCTACAATGAGCAGTTCTTC	CASSVRGAYNEQFF
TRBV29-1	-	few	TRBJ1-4	TGCAGCGTTGATAGGACCGAAGGCGAACTGTTTTTT	CSVDRTEGELFF
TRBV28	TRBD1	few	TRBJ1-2	TGTGCCAGCAGTTTAAGCGGGACAGGGGTTGGCTACACCTTC	CASSLSGTGVGYTF
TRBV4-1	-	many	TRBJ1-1	TGCGCCAGCAGCCATACGGGGAACACTGAAGCTTTCTTT	CASSHTGNTEAFF
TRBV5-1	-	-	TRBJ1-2	TGCGCCAGCGCCCCCGTAGGGGGTTCAGACTATGGCTACACCTTC	CASAPVGGSDYGYTF
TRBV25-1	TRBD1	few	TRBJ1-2	TGTGCCAGCAGTGATTCAGGGGGCGCGGGGGGCTACACCTTC	CASSDSGGAGGYTF
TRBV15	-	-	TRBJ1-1	TGTGCCACCAGGGGAGGCGGGAACACTGAAGCTTTCTTT	CATRGGGNTEAFF
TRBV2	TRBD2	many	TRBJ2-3	TGTGCCAGCAACCTAGCGGGGACAGATACGCAGTATTTT	CASNLAGTDTQYF
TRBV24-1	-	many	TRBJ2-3	TGTGCCACCAGTGGAGGAAGCCCTAACGTAGATACGCAGTATTTT	CATSGGSPNVDTQYF
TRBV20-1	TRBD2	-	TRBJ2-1	TGCTGTGCTCACGGAATTAGCGGGAGGAGCTCCTACAATGAGCAGTTCTTC	CCAHGISGRSSYNEQFF
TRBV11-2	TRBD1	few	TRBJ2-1	TGTGCCAGCAGCTGGATCGACAGGGAGAATGAGCAGTTCTTC	CASSWIDRENEQFF
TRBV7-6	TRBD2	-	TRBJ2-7	TGTGCCAGCAGCTTAGTTGCGGGAGGTTCCTCCTACGAGCAGTACTTC	CASSLVAGGSSYEQYF
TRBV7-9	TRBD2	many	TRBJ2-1	TGTGCCAGCAGCCGTCAGGAGCGGGAGGCTATCTACAATGAGCAGTTCTTC	CASSRQEREAIYNEQFF
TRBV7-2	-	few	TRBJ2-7	TGTGCCAGCAGCTTAGTAGGGCTAGCGATCTCCTACGAGCAGTACTTC	CASSLVGLAISYEQYF
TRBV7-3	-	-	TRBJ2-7	TGTGCCAGCAGCCCCTCGACGGACTACGAGCAGTACTTC	CASSPSTDYEQYF
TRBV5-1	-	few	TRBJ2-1	TGCGCCAGCAGCTGGGACTACAATGAGCAGTTCTTC	CASSWDYNEQFF
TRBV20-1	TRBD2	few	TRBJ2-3	TGCAGTGCTAGTGGTTGGACTAGCGGGATATATACGCAGTATTTT	CSASGWTSGIYTQYF
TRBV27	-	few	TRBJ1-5	TGTGCCAGCAGTTACAGGGTCAATCAGCCCCAGCATTTT	CASSYRVNQPQHF
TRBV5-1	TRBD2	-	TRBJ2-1	TGCGCCAGCAGAATGATGACTAGCGGGAGCTCTGAGCAGTTCTTC	CASRMMTSGSSEQFF